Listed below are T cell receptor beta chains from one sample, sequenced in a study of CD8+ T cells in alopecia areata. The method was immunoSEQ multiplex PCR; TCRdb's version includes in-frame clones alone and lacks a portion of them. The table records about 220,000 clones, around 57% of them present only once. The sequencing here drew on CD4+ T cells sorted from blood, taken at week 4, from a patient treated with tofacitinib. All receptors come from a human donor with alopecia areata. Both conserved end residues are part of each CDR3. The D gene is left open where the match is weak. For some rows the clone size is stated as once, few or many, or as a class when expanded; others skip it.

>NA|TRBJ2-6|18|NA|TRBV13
TGTGCCAGCAGCGGCGGGGCAGGGACCCACTCTGGGGCCAACGTCCTGACTTTC
CASSGGAGTHSGANVLTF
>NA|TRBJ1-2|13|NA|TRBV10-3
TGTGCCATCACCTCAGGACTGGACTATGGCTACACCTTC
CAITSGLDYGYTF
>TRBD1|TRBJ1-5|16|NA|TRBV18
TGTGCCAGCTCACCCCCCGGGACAGGGGCGAGTCAGCCCCAGCATTTT
CASSPPGTGASQPQHF
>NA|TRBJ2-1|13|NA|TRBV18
TGTGCCAGCTCACTCGGACCGAACAATGAGCAGTTCTTC
CASSLGPNNEQFF
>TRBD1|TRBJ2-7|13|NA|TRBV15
TGTGCCACCAGCGTCGGACAGGACTACGAGCAGTACTTC
CATSVGQDYEQYF
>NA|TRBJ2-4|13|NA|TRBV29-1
TGCAGCGTTGGGGGGGATGCCAAAAACATTCAGTACTTC
CSVGGDAKNIQYF
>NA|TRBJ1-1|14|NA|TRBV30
TGTGCCTGGAGTGCCAGTCGTCGTCACACTGAAGCTTTCTTT
CAWSASRRHTEAFF
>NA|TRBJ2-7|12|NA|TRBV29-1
TGCAGCGTAATTGAAGGATCCTACGAGCAGTACTTC
CSVIEGSYEQYF
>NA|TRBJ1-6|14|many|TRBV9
TGTGCCAGCAGCGGCGGGACGGATAATTCACCCCTCCACTTT
CASSGGTDNSPLHF
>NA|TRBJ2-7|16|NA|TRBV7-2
TGTGCCAGCAGCTTAGCGGGACGCCTTAGCTCCTACGAGCAGTACTTC
CASSLAGRLSSYEQYF
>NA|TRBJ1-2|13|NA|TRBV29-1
TGCAGCGTTGTCTTCCAGACGAACTATGGCTACACCTTC
CSVVFQTNYGYTF
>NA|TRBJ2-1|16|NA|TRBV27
TGTGCCAGCAGCGAAAATCGGCAGAACCCACACAATGAGCAGTTCTTC
CASSENRQNPHNEQFF
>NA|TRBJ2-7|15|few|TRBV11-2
TGTGCCAGCAGCTTACGGGGCCTGGGCTCCTACGAGCAGTACTTC
CASSLRGLGSYEQYF
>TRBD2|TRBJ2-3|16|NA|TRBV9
TGTGCCAGCAGCGTAGGACTAGCGATGGAGACAGATACGCAGTATTTT
CASSVGLAMETDTQYF